These T cell receptor beta chains were read from a single sample in a study of T cell responses to AZD1222 COVID-19 vaccine. TCRdb keeps only in-frame clones here, not all; method: immunoSEQ multiplex PCR. This table holds roughly 260,000 clones, approximately 95% found once. Sequenced here: peripheral blood, sampled on day 0 of AZD1222 vaccination. The source is an adult in good health. Each CDR3 is given without its conserved first and last residue.

V gene	CDR3 protein
TRBV14	ASSQLRALRVD
TRBV6-5	ASRQVERGLGYT
TRBV29-1	SVEGGHYGYT
TRBV9	ASSPLQGAGGELF
TRBV5-4	ASSAQGASTDTQY
TRBV12-3/TRBV12-4	ASRVSGNQPQH
TRBV7-6	ASSSRQGLSYEQY
TRBV28	ASTTISQGAVYGYT
TRBV9	ASSGGTSGELF
TRBV6-5	ASSKDSGSPLH
TRBV18	ASSPRQTTGELF
TRBV7-9	ASSLSVELGYGYT
TRBV4-1	ASSQVPPSTEAF
TRBV7-2	ASSFTGVRSNQPQH